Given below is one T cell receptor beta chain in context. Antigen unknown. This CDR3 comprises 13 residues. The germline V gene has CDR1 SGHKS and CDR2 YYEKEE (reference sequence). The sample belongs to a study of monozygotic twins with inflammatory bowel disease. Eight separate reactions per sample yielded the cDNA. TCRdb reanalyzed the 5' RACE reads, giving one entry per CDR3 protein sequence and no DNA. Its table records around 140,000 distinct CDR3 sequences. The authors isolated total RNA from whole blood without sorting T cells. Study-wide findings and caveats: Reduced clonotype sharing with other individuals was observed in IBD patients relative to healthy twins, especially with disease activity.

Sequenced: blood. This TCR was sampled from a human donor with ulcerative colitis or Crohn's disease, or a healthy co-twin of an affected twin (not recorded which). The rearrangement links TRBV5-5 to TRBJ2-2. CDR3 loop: CASSLSPTGELFF.